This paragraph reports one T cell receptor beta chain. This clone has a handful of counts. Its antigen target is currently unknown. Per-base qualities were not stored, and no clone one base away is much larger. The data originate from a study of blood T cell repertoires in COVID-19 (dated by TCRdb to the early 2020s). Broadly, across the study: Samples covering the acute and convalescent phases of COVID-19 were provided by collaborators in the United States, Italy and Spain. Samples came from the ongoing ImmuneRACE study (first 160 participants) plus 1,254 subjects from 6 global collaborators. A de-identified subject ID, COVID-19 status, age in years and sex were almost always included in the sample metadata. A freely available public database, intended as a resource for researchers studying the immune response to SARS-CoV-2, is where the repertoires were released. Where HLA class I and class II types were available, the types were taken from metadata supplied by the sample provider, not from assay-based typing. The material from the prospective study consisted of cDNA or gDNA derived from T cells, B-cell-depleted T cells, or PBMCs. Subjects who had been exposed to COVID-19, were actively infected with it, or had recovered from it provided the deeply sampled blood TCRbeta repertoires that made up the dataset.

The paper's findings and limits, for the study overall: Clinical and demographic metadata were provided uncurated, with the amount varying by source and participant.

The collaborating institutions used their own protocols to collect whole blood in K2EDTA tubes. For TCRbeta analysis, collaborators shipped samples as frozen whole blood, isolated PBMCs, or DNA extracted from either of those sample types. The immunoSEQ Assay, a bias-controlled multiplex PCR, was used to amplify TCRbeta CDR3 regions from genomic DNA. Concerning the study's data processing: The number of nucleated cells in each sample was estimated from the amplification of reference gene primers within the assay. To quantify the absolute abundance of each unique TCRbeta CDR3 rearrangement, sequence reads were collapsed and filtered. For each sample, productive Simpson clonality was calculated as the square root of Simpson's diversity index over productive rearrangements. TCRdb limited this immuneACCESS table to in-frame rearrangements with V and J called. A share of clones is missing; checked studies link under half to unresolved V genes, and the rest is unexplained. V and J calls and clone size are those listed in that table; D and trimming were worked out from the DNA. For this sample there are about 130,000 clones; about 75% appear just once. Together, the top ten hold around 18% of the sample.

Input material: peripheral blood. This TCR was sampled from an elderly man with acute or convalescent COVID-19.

The DNA is as follows: TGTGCCAGCAGCTCTACAGGAGTCTATGGCTACACCTTC. Its protein is CASSSTGVYGYTF. The chain employs TRBV7-9 and TRBJ1-2; TRBD1 is perhaps the D gene, given 5 matching bases. The CDR3, cysteine through phenylalanine, is 13 amino acids long. Just the 39-base CDR3 DNA is kept, in frame starting at base 1. The germline V gene (reference sequence) gives CDR1 as SEHNR and CDR2 as FQNEAQ. Cut back by 4 bases and 4 bases, the V and J ends lie 10 bases apart.